This T cell receptor beta chain was recorded in a study of blood T cell repertoires in COVID-19. Background on the study: The samples span acute and convalescent COVID-19 from the United States, Italy and Spain. Sample material is recorded as cDNA or gDNA derived from T cells, B-cell-depleted T cells, or PBMCs.

Authors' methods: Amplification from reference gene primers served as the basis for estimated nucleated cell counts. The method was immunoSEQ multiplex PCR; TCRdb's version includes in-frame clones alone and lacks a portion of them. The V and J calls and clone size are taken from that table; D and trimming were inferred from the DNA. The sample records 200,000 to 250,000 clones, 86% being singletons. The study recruited people aged roughly 18 to 89 years across approximately 24 US areas. Germline CDR1 is LGHNA and CDR2 is YNFKEQ. This CDR3 comprises 15 residues. Trimming took 2 bases from V and 2 from J, leaving 7 bases between them.

This clonotype was obtained from a woman between 45 and 65 years old who had recovered from COVID-19. Source material: PBMCs or T cells enriched from blood (not recorded which). The chain has TRBV4-2 and TRBJ2-6; a possible D gene is TRBD1 (6 bases). The CDR3 loop reads CASSQTGTGANVLTF. CDR3 nucleotides: TGTGCCAGCAGCCAAACAGGGACTGGGGCCAACGTCCTGACTTTC.